The TCR beta chain under discussion was sequenced for a study of neurological immune-mediated disorders. The germline gives CDR1 DFQATT, CDR2 SNEGSKA (reference sequence). CDR3 size: 15 residues. V was clipped by 3 bases and J by 4 bases; unmatched bases: 8. General study results and limits: One related-CDR3 cluster, found by phylogenetic grouping, held repertoires of 18 of 34 multiple sclerosis patients and is a possible signature.

TCRdb recomputed calls from the 5' RACE reads with MiXCR, one row per CDR3 protein. Among 45,000 or so distinct CDR3 sequences listed, approximately 2.8% were seen once. This clonotype was observed many times. Its antigen is unknown. The V call is TRBV20-1, the J call TRBJ1-5; 8 bases agree with TRBD1. Sequencing was carried out using PBMCs. The clonotype was recovered from a woman between 50 and 59 years old with multiple sclerosis. CDR3 bases: TGCAGTGCTAGGGACAGGGTGGGTGATAATCAGCCCCAGCATTTT. Translation gives CSARDRVGDNQPQHF.